Below, 3 T cell receptor beta chains from the same sample are listed, as sequenced in a study of shared clonotypes between healthy human individuals. Naive CD8 cells lacked CD45RO and underwent positive selection for CCR7, leaving out terminally differentiated effector memory CD45RA+ cells. The method was immunoSEQ multiplex PCR; TCRdb's version includes in-frame clones alone and lacks a portion of them. The sample contains a few hundred thousand clones, about 95% of which appear only once. The sequenced sample was naive CD8+ T cells sorted from blood. The receptors derive from a woman in her 30s in good health.

The chain joins TRBV28 to TRBJ2-2; D is possibly TRBD2 (6 bases). The CDR3 consists of 16 residues. V dropped 4 bases and J dropped 6 bases, with 18 bases sitting between them. Germline CDR1 MDHEN, CDR2 SYDVKM. CDR3 protein: CASSSDRVRGPGELFF. CDR3 sequence (DNA): TGTGCCAGCAGTTCTGACCGTGTGCGGGGCCCCGGGGAGCTGTTTTTT. The entire variable domain, with the rest obtained from reference TRBV28 and TRBJ2-2, is as follows: DVKVTQSSRYLVKRTGEKVFLECVQDMDHENMFWYRQDPGLGLRLIYFSYDVKMKEKGDIPEGYSVSREKKERFSLILESASTNQTSMYLCASSSDRVRGPGELFFGEGSRLTVL.

This chain joins TRBV5-6 and TRBJ2-2; the D is unclear. Trimming removed 1 base from V and 3 bases from J, with 4 bases in between. The CDR3 length is 13 residues. CDR1 is SGHDT, CDR2 YYEEEE, per germline. Written as DNA, the CDR3 is TGTGCCAGCAGCTTGCTAGACACCGGGGAGCTGTTTTTT. This codes for CASSLLDTGELFF. The full variable domain, completed using reference TRBV5-6 and TRBJ2-2, is DAGVTQSPTHLIKTRGQQVTLRCSPKSGHDTVSWYQQALGQGPQFIFQYYEEEERQRGNFPDRFSGHQFPNYSSELNVNALLLGDSALYLCASSLLDTGELFFGEGSRLTVL.

The CDR3 reads CASSEGAGPYNEQFF. The CDR3 DNA reads as TGTGCCAGCAGTGAGGGAGCGGGACCCTACAATGAGCAGTTCTTC. This chain connects TRBV2 to TRBJ2-1; 7 nucleotides match TRBD2. CDR1 SNHLY and CDR2 FYNNEI come from the germline V gene. V was clipped by 3 bases and J by 2 bases; unmatched bases: 4. The CDR3 covers 15 residues. Full variable domain (rest looked up from reference TRBV2 and TRBJ2-1): EPEVTQTPSHQVTQMGQEVILRCVPISNHLYFYWYRQILGQKVEFLVSFYNNEISEKSEIFDDQFSVERPDGSNFTLKIRSTKLEDSAMYFCASSEGAGPYNEQFFGPGTRLTVL.